Sequencing of this TCR beta chain was carried out in a study of T cell repertoires and Cas9 in healthy adults. Looking at the study overall: SpCas9-reactive CD4 and CD8 T cells were characterized for potency, cytotoxicity and lineage. Study-wide results and caveats: SpCas9-reactive effector T cells were reportedly restrained in vitro by SpCas9-reactive regulatory T cells.

Generated by immunoSEQ multiplex PCR, the TCRdb table keeps only in-frame clones and is missing some. The profile shows about 15,000 clones, about 89% of them singletons. Per germline, CDR1 SNHLY and CDR2 FYNNEI. The length of the CDR3 is 18 residues. The ends lost 6 bases at V and 3 bases at J; junction bases unmatched: 16. Comment on this clone: Antigen: not known. The sample holds other DNA sequences that translate to the same CDR3.

The sequence was obtained from a human donor in good health. V and J are TRBV2 and TRBJ1-2, with 10 bases that match TRBD1. Sequenced sample: Tregs (CD4+, CD25+, CD127-, CD137-, CD154-) from PBMCs; culture status not recorded. This CDR3 reads CASSDTRDRGSGDYGYTF. The CDR3 coding sequence is TGTGCCAGCAGCGACACCCGGGACAGGGGATCTGGGGACTATGGCTACACCTTC.